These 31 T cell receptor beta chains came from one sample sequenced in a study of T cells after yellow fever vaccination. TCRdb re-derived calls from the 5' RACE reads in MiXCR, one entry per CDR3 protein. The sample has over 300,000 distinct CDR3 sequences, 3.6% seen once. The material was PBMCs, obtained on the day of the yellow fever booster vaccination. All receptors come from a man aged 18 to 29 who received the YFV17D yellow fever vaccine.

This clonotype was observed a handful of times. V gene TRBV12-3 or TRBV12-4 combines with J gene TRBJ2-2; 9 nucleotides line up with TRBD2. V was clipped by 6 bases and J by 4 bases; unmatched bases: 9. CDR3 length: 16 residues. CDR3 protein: CASRHSGGLSTGELFF. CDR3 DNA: TGTGCCAGCAGACACAGCGGGGGGCTGAGCACCGGGGAGCTGTTTTTT.

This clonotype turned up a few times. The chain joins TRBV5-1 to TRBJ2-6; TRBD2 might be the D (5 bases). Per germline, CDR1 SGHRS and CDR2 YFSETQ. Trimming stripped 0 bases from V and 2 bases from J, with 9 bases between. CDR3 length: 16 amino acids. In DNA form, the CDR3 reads TGCGCCAGCAGCTTGGCCGGGGTTCCTGGGGCCAACGTCCTGACTTTC. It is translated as CASSLAGVPGANVLTF.

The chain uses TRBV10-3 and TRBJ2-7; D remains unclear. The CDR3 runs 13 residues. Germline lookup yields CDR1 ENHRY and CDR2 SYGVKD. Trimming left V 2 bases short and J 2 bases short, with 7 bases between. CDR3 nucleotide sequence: TGTGCCATCAGTGAGGGGCCTGCCTACGAGCAGTACTTC. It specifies CAISEGPAYEQYF.

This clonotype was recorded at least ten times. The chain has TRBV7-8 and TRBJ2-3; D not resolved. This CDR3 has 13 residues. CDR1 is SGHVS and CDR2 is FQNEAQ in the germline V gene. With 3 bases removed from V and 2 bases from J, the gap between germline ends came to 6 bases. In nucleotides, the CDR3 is TGTGCCAGCAGCTTCGAGTTCACAGATACGCAGTATTTT. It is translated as CASSFEFTDTQYF.

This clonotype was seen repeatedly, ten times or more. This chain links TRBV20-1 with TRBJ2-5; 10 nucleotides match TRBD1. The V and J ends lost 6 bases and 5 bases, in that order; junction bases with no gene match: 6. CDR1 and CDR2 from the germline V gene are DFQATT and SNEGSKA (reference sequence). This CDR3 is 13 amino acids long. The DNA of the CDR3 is TGCAGTGCACTTGACAGGGGGCGGGAGACCCAGTACTTC. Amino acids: CSALDRGRETQYF.

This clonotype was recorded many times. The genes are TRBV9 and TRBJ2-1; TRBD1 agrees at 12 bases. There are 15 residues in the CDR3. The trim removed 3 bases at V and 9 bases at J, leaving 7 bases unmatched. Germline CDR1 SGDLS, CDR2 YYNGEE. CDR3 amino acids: CASSAGGQGAREQFF. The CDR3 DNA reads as TGTGCCAGCAGCGCGGGGGGACAGGGGGCACGTGAGCAGTTCTTC.

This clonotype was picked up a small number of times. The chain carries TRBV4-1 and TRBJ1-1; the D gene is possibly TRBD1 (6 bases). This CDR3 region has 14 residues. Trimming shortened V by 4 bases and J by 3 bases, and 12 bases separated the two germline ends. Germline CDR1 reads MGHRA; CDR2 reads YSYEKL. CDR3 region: CASSRYREDTEAFF. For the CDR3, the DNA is TGCGCCAGCAGCCGCTACAGGGAGGACACTGAAGCTTTCTTT.

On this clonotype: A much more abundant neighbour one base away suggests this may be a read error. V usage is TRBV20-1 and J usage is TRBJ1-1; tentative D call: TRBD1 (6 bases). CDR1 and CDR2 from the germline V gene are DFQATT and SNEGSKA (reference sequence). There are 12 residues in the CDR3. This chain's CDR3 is CRVGTPEGGAFF. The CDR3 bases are TGCAGGGTTGGGACTCCCGAGGGGGGAGCTTTCTTT.

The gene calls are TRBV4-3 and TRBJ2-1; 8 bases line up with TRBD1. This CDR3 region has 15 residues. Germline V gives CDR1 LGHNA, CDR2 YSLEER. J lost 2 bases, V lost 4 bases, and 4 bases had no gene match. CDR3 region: CASSRPTGAYNEQFF. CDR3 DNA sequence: TGCGCCAGCAGCCGCCCGACAGGGGCCTACAATGAGCAGTTCTTC.

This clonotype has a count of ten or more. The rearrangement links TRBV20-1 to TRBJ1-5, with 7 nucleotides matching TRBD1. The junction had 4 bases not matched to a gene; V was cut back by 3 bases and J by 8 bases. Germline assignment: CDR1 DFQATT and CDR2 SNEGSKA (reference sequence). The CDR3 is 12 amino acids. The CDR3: CSARTGNEPQHF. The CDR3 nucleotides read TGCAGTGCTAGGACAGGGAATGAGCCCCAGCATTTT.

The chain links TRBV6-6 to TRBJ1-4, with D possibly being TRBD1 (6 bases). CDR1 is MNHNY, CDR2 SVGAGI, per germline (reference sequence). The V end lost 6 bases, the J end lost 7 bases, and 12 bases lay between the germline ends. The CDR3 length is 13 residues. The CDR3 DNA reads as TGTGCCAGCAGCGATACAGGGTTTGAAAAACTGTTTTTT. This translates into CASSDTGFEKLFF.

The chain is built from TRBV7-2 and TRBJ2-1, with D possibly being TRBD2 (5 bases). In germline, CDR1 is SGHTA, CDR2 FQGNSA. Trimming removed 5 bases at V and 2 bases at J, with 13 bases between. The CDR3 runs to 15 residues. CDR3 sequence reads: CASSLGLPAYNEQFF. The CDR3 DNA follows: TGTGCCAGCAGCCTAGGACTCCCGGCCTACAATGAGCAGTTCTTC.

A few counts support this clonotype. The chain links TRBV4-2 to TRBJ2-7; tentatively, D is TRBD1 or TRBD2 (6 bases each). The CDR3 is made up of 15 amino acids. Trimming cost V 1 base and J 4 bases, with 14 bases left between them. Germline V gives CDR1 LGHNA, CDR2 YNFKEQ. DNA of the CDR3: TGTGCCAGCAGCCAAGCCCGGGGGCATACGTACGAGCAGTACTTC. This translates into CASSQARGHTYEQYF.

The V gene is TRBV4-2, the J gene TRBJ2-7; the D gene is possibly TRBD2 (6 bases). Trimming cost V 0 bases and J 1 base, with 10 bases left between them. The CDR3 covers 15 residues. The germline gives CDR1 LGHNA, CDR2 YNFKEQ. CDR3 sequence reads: CASSQENSGSYEQYF. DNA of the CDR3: TGTGCCAGCAGCCAAGAGAATAGCGGTTCCTACGAGCAGTACTTC.

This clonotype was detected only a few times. CDR3 residues: CATRGLGQMRGAFF. For the CDR3, the DNA is TGTGCCACCCGGGGTTTGGGACAGATGCGTGGAGCTTTCTTT. The rearrangement joins TRBV6-2 or TRBV6-3 to TRBJ1-1, with 7 bases lining up with TRBD1. With 10 bases clipped from V and 10 bases from J, the junction kept 18 bases outside the gene matches. This CDR3 is 14 amino acids long. Germline CDR1 is MNHEY and CDR2 is SVGEGT.

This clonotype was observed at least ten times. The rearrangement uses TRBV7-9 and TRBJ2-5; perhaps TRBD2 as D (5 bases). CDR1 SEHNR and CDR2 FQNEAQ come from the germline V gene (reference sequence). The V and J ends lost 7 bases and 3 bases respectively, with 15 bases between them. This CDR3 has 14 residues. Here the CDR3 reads CASKQHGVEETQYF. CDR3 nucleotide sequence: TGTGCCAGCAAGCAACACGGGGTCGAAGAGACCCAGTACTTC. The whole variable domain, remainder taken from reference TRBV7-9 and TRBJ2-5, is DTGVSQNPRHKITKRGQNVTFRCDPISEHNRLYWYRQTLGQGPEFLTYFQNEAQLEKSRLLSDRFSAERPKGSFSTLEIQRTEQGDSAMYLCASKQHGVEETQYFGPGTRLLVL.

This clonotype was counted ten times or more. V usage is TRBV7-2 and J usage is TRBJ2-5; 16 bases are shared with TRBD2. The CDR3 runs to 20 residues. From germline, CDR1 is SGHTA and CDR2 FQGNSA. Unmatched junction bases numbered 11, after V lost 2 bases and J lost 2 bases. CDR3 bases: TGTGCCAGCAGCTTACGGCCCCCCGGGACTAGCGGGGGGGATCAAGAGACCCAGTACTTC. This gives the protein CASSLRPPGTSGGDQETQYF.

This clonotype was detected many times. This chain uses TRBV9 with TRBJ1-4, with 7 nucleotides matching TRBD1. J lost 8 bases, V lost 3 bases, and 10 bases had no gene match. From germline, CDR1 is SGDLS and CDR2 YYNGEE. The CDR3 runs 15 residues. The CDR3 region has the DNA TGTGCCAGCAGCGCGATCGGGACAGCTGGGGAAAAACTGTTTTTT. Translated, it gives CASSAIGTAGEKLFF.

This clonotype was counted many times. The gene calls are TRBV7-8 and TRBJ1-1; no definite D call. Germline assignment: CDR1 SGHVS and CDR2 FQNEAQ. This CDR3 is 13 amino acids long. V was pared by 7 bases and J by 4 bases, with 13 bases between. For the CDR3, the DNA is TGTGCCAGCATTAAATTGGCAGGCACTGAAGCTTTCTTT. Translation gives CASIKLAGTEAFF.

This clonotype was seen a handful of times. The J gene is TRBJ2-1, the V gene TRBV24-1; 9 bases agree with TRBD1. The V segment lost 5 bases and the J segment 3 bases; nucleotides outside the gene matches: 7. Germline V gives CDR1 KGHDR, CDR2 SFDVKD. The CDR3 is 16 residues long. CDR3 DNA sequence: TGTGCCACCAGTGGGAGTTGGACAGGGGACTACAATGAGCAGTTCTTC. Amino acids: CATSGSWTGDYNEQFF.

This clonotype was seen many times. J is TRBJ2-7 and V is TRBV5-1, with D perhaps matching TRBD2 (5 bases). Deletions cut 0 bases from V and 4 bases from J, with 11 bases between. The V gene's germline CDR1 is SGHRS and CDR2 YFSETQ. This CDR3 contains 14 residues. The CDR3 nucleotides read TGCGCCAGCAGCTTGGAATGGACTGGATACGAGCAGTACTTC. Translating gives CASSLEWTGYEQYF.

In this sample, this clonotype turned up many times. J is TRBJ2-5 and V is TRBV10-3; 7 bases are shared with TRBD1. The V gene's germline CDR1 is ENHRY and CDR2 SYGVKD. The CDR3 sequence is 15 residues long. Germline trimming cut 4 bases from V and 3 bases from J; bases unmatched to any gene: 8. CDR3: CAISALRGTEETQYF. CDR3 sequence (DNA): TGTGCCATCAGTGCACTAAGGGGGACAGAAGAGACCCAGTACTTC.

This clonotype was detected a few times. This CDR3 reads CSAPAAGSDTQYF. The CDR3 DNA reads as TGCAGTGCCCCTGCAGCGGGGTCCGATACGCAGTATTTT. The chain joins TRBV20-1 to TRBJ2-3, with 7 bases matching TRBD2. The CDR3 consists of 13 residues. Germline V lookup: CDR1 DFQATT, CDR2 SNEGSKA (reference sequence). Germline trimming cut 6 bases from V and 6 bases from J; bases unmatched to any gene: 9.

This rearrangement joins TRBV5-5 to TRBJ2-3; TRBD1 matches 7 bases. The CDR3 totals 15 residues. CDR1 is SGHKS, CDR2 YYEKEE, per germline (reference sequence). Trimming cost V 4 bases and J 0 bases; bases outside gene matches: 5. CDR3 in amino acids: CASSPDRASTDTQYF. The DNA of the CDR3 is TGTGCCAGCAGCCCCGACAGGGCAAGCACAGATACGCAGTATTTT. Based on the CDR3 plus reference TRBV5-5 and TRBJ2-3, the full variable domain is DAGVTQSPTHLIKTRGQQVTLRCSPISGHKSVSWYQQVLGQGPQFIFQYYEKEERGRGNFPDRFSARQFPNYSSELNVNALLLGDSALYLCASSPDRASTDTQYFGPGTRLTVL.

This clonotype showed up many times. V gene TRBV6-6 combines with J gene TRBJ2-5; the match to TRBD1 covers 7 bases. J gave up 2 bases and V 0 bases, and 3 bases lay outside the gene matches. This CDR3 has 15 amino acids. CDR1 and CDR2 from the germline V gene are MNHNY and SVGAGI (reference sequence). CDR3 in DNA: TGTGCCAGCAGTTACTCGAGACAGGGACAAGAGACCCAGTACTTC. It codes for CASSYSRQGQETQYF.

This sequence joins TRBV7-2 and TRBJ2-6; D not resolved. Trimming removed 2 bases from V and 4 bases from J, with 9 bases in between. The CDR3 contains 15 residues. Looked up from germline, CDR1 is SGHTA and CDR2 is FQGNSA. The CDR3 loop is CASSLLGGGANVLTF. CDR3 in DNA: TGTGCCAGCAGCTTACTAGGTGGCGGGGCCAACGTCCTGACTTTC.

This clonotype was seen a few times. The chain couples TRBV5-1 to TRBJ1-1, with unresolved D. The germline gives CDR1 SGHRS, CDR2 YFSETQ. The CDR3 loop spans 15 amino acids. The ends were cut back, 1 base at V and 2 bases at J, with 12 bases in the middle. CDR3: CASSLNGVVNTEAFF. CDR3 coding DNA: TGCGCCAGCAGCTTGAACGGGGTCGTCAACACTGAAGCTTTCTTT.

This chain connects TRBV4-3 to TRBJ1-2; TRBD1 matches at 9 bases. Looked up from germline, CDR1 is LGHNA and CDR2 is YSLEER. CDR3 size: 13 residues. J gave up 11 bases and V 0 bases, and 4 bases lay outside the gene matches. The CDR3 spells CASSQDGTGRYTF. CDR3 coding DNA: TGCGCCAGCAGCCAAGACGGGACAGGGAGGTACACCTTC.

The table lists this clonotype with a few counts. The CDR3: CASSSHSDGANYGYTF. CDR3 in DNA: TGTGCCAGCAGCTCCCATTCGGACGGAGCTAACTATGGCTACACCTTC. The chain links TRBV7-2 to TRBJ1-2; no firm D call. The CDR3 is 16 amino acids. V was cut by 4 bases and J by 0 bases, with 15 bases left in between. Looked up from germline, CDR1 is SGHTA and CDR2 is FQGNSA.

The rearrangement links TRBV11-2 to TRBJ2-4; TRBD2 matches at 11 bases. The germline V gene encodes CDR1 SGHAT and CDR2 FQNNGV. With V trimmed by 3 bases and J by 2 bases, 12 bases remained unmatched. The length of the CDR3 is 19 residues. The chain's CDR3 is CASSFISGGALGSKNIQYF. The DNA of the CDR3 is TGTGCCAGCAGCTTTATTAGCGGGGGGGCCCTGGGCTCCAAAAACATTCAGTACTTC.

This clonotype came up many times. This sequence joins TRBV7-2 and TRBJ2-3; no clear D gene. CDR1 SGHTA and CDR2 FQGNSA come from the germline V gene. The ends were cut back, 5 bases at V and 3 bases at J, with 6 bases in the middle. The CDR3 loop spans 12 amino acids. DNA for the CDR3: TGTGCCAGCAGCCCCCGGACAGATACGCAGTATTTT. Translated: CASSPRTDTQYF.